Below, 5 T cell receptor beta chains from the same sample are listed, as sequenced in a study of post-analysis software for immune sequencing data. Findings of the study overall: Among several TRBV segments more frequent in patients than controls were TRBV5-6, TRBV5-1 and TRBV20-1.

What these receptors recognize is not known. TCR beta cDNA libraries included unique molecular identifiers. Via MiXCR, TCRdb re-called the PCR reads, giving one row per CDR3 protein. In the table there are fewer than 850,000 distinct CDR3 sequences, 25% to 30% of which are singletons. The sample was blood. Receptors were obtained from a girl aged 5-17 years with multiple sclerosis.

The sample holds a few counts of this clonotype. The chain carries TRBV5-1 and TRBJ2-1, with D uncertain. V shed 1 base and J shed 0 bases, with 11 bases lying between them. This CDR3 spans 16 amino acids. Germline CDR1 is SGHRS and CDR2 is YFSETQ. This chain's CDR3 is CASSLTGTSSYNEQFF. CDR3 nucleotide sequence: TGCGCCAGCAGCTTGACGGGCACGAGCTCCTACAATGAGCAGTTCTTC.

J is TRBJ2-1 and V is TRBV9; D unclear. V lost 7 bases and J lost 4, with 9 bases in between. Germline V gene sequence: CDR1 SGDLS, CDR2 YYNGEE. The CDR3 loop spans 12 amino acids. CDR3 protein: CASAARYNEQFF. Written as DNA, the CDR3 is TGTGCCAGCGCGGCCAGATACAATGAGCAGTTCTTC. The full variable domain, completed using reference TRBV9 and TRBJ2-1, is DSGVTQTPKHLITATGQRVTLRCSPRSGDLSVYWYQQSLDQGLQFLIQYYNGEERAKGNILERFSAQQFPDLHSELNLSSLELGDSALYFCASAARYNEQFFGPGTRLTVL.

CDR3 bases: TGCAGTGCTAGAGACCCACGGGACAGCCAAGAGGAGCAGTACTTC. This translates into CSARDPRDSQEEQYF. V is TRBV20-1 and J is TRBJ2-4; the match to TRBD1 covers 7 bases. Looked up from germline, CDR1 is DFQATT and CDR2 is SNEGSKA (reference sequence). The V and J ends lost 0 bases and 13 bases, in that order; junction bases with no gene match: 15. The CDR3 loop spans 15 amino acids.

This clonotype has only a few counts. The chain combines TRBV20-1 with TRBJ1-1; no firm D call. Germline loops: CDR1 DFQATT, CDR2 SNEGSKA (reference sequence). The CDR3 length is 14 residues. The DNA for the CDR3 is TGCGCAGCGACGACGGGGTTATTCAACACTGAAGCTTTCTTT. Its protein product is CAATTGLFNTEAFF.

The V and J genes are TRBV7-9 and TRBJ1-2; 9 nucleotides align to TRBD1. V lost 5 bases and J lost 8; bases outside the gene matches: 6. The CDR3 consists of 13 residues. Germline CDR1 reads SEHNR; CDR2 reads FQNEAQ (reference sequence). The chain's CDR3 is CASSTTGGRGYTF. In DNA form, the CDR3 reads TGTGCCAGCAGCACAACAGGGGGCCGAGGCTACACCTTC.